This paragraph reports one T cell receptor beta chain. The V gene's germline CDR1 is KGHSH and CDR2 LQKENI. The V segment lost 3 bases and the J segment 3 bases; nucleotides outside the gene matches: 6. The length of the CDR3 is 15 residues. This entry comes from a study of CD8 T cells in Susac syndrome. RNA, at roughly 0.45 to 1 ug, was reverse transcribed with random hexamers. TCRdb ran MiXCR on the immunoSEQ multiplex PCR reads and lists one entry per CDR3 protein. The table records about 250,000 distinct CDR3 sequences, approximately 92% of them present only once. The receptor's source is a human donor with multiple sclerosis. The sequencing input was CD4+ T cells from PBMCs. This sequence joins TRBV18 and TRBJ2-7, with TRBD1 identical over 9 bases. This chain's CDR3 is CASSPGTTGGYEQYF. CDR3 nucleotides: TGTGCCAGCTCACCGGGCACGACAGGGGGCTACGAGCAGTACTTC.